This passage covers 13 T cell receptor beta chains from one sample sequenced in a study of cytomegalovirus exposure and HLA in healthy donors. With 60 Vbeta and 13 Jbeta primers, the PCR was carried out. Using immunoSEQ multiplex PCR, the repertoire was profiled, and TCRdb retains in-frame clones only, with some absent. This table has about 100,000 clones, around 70% appearing once. The sequencing input was PBMCs. The receptors derive from a man between 40 and 49 years old in good health and CMV-seropositive.

V is TRBV4-1 and J is TRBJ2-1, with 13 bases that match TRBD2. Germline loops: CDR1 MGHRA, CDR2 YSYEKL. The CDR3 length is 16 residues. Unmatched junction bases numbered 7, after V lost 4 bases and J lost 7 bases. CDR3 region: CASSPLTSGRANEQFF. The CDR3 region has the DNA TGCGCCAGCAGCCCGCTCACTAGCGGGAGGGCTAATGAGCAGTTCTTC.

This clone was counted only a few times. V is TRBV28 and J is TRBJ2-7; tentative D call: TRBD1 (5 bases). CDR1 is MDHEN, CDR2 SYDVKM, per germline. V gave up 2 bases and J gave up 5 bases, with 10 bases separating them. This CDR3 has 13 amino acids. The CDR3 here is CASSLGAFDEQYF. Here the CDR3 DNA reads TGTGCCAGCAGTTTAGGGGCTTTTGACGAGCAGTACTTC.

This sequence joins TRBV29-1 and TRBJ1-1; 11 bases fit TRBD1. CDR1 is SQVTM, CDR2 ANQGSEA, per germline. The CDR3 is 14 amino acids. V dropped 7 bases and J dropped 6; count of bases not matched to a gene: 10. The DNA for the CDR3 is TGCAGCGCCGCGGGGGGACAGGGGGTTGCTGAAGCTTTCTTT. Protein: CSAAGGQGVAEAFF. The entire variable domain, with the rest obtained from reference TRBV29-1 and TRBJ1-1, is as follows: SAVISQKPSRDICQRGTSLTIQCQVDSQVTMMFWYRQQPGQSLTLIATANQGSEATYESGFVIDKFPISRPNLTFSTLTVSNMSPEDSSIYLCSAAGGQGVAEAFFGQGTRLTVV.

The chain uses TRBV7-3 and TRBJ2-7; 7 nucleotides line up with TRBD1. This CDR3 comprises 15 residues. Trimming at V came to 5 bases and at J to 0 bases, leaving 7 bases not matched to a gene. Germline CDR1 and CDR2: SGHTA and FQGTGA. CDR3 loop: CASSPSTGRSYEQYF. The CDR3 DNA sequence: TGTGCCAGCAGCCCCTCGACAGGGCGCTCCTACGAGCAGTACTTC. The full variable domain, completed using reference TRBV7-3 and TRBJ2-7, is GAGVSQTPSNKVTEKGKYVELRCDPISGHTALYWYRQSLGQGPEFLIYFQGTGAADDSGLPNDRFFAVRPEGSVSTLKIQRTERGDSAVYLCASSPSTGRSYEQYFGPGTRLTVT.

The chain joins TRBV6-1 to TRBJ2-7; 8 nucleotides agree with TRBD2. Germline trimming cut 0 bases from V and 3 bases from J; bases unmatched to any gene: 1. CDR3 length equals 14 residues. CDR1 and CDR2 from the germline V gene are MNHNS and SASEGT. CDR3 region: CASSEAGTSYEQYV. Here the CDR3 DNA reads TGTGCCAGCAGTGAAGCGGGGACTAGCTACGAGCAGTACGTC.

This clone has just a few counts. V gene TRBV9 combines with J gene TRBJ2-1; 8 bases align to TRBD1. Trimming removed 4 bases from V and 0 bases from J; junction bases left unmatched: 3. The CDR3 consists of 15 residues. The V gene's germline CDR1 is SGDLS and CDR2 YYNGEE. The CDR3 bases are TGTGCCAGCAGCATCGGGACAGGCTCCTACAATGAGCAGTTCTTC. As protein: CASSIGTGSYNEQFF.

This clone has a handful of counts. The V and J genes are TRBV28 and TRBJ1-3; D is unclear. Germline V CDR1 and CDR2: MDHEN, SYDVKM. CDR3 length: 18 residues. V dropped 8 bases and J dropped 0 bases, with 23 bases sitting between them. DNA of the CDR3: TGTGCCAGCGTACCCCCACGCGCGGGTTATAGCTCTGGAAACACCATATATTTT. Its translation: CASVPPRAGYSSGNTIYF.

The chain recombines TRBV6-6 with TRBJ1-5; 8 bases fit TRBD1. With V trimmed by 4 bases and J by 6 bases, 11 bases remained unmatched. CDR3 size: 16 residues. CDR1 and CDR2 from the germline V gene are MNHNY and SVGAGI (reference sequence). In DNA form, the CDR3 reads TGTGCCAGCAGTTCGATCGGACAGGGACGATCTCAGCCCCAGCATTTT. As protein: CASSSIGQGRSQPQHF.

The chain employs TRBV19 and TRBJ2-2, with a tentative D call TRBD1 (6 bases). V was pared by 0 bases and J by 5 bases, with 13 bases between. In germline, CDR1 is LNHDA, CDR2 SQIVND (reference sequence). The CDR3 has 16 residues. CDR3 protein: CASSIEGRGETGELFF. The CDR3 DNA is TGTGCCAGTAGTATAGAGGGCAGGGGAGAAACCGGGGAGCTGTTTTTT.

The chain recombines TRBV19 with TRBJ2-3; 9 positions agree with TRBD2. Unmatched junction bases numbered 5, after V lost 6 bases and J lost 1 base. The CDR3 is 15 residues long. Germline V gives CDR1 LNHDA, CDR2 SQIVND (reference sequence). CDR3 DNA: TGTGCCAGTAGCCCAGCGGGAGGTGGCACAGATACGCAGTATTTT. Amino acid sequence: CASSPAGGGTDTQYF.

In this sample, this clone turned up a few times. The rearrangement joins TRBV2 to TRBJ2-7; 8 positions agree with TRBD1. Germline V gene lookup returns CDR1 SNHLY and CDR2 FYNNEI. The CDR3 has 13 residues. Trimming removed 7 bases from V and 2 bases from J; junction bases left unmatched: 4. CDR3 nucleotide sequence: TGTGCCAGCAAGGGACAGGAGACCTACGAGCAGTACGTC. Translating it yields CASKGQETYEQYV.

V usage is TRBV21-1 and J usage is TRBJ1-3; no DNA check was done on the table's D call, TRBD1. TRBV21-1 is a documented pseudogene. The CDR3 consists of 16 residues. CDR3 coding DNA: TGTGCAGACAGGGTTCTCTGGATTACCTCTGGAAACACCATATATTTT. It encodes CADRVLWITSGNTIYF.

This clone was picked up a small number of times. The genes are TRBV4-2 and TRBJ2-7; 8 positions match TRBD1. Trimming cost V 0 bases and J 6 bases; bases outside gene matches: 4. CDR3 length equals 14 residues. Germline CDR1 and CDR2: LGHNA and YNFKEQ. The CDR3 sequence: CASSQDGQGGEQYF. The DNA of the CDR3 is TGTGCCAGCAGCCAAGACGGACAGGGAGGCGAGCAGTACTTC.